This TCR beta chain appears in the sequencing data of a study of blood T cell repertoires in COVID-19 (dated by TCRdb to the early 2020s). About the investigation overall: Samples covering the acute and convalescent phases of COVID-19 were provided by collaborators in the United States, Italy and Spain. The prospective study material was composed of cDNA or gDNA derived from T cells, B-cell-depleted T cells, or PBMCs. Deeply sampled blood TCRbeta repertoires from subjects exposed to, actively infected with, or recovered from COVID-19 were included in the dataset. A freely available public database, intended as a resource for researchers studying the immune response to SARS-CoV-2, is where the repertoires were released. Samples were obtained from the ongoing ImmuneRACE study (first 160 participants) and from 1,254 subjects provided by 6 global collaborators. A de-identified subject ID, COVID-19 status, age in years and sex were almost always included in the sample metadata. HLA class I and class II types, where available, came from metadata supplied by the sample provider rather than from assay-based typing.

Measured from the cysteine to the phenylalanine, the CDR3 is 13 residues long. Only the CDR3 DNA is retained, 39 bases long and in frame from the first base. The germline V and J ends show losses of 7 bases and 5 bases respectively, and no gene match explains 5 bases of the junction. The germline V gene yields MNHEY for CDR1 and SVGAGI for CDR2. One collaborating source in Seattle enrolled patients while the patients were actively infected and followed the patients over time throughout the course of disease. Collaborating institutions collected whole blood in K2EDTA tubes following their own protocols. For TCRbeta analysis, collaborators shipped samples in one of three forms: frozen whole blood, isolated PBMCs, or DNA extracted from either of those sample types. Of note for this clone: Its antigen is unknown. No much larger clone exists at a distance of one base, and base qualities are not known.

Study-wide conclusions, independent of this receptor: The amount of clinical and demographic metadata varied by source and participant and was provided uncurated.

The immunoSEQ Assay, a bias-controlled multiplex PCR, was used to amplify TCRbeta CDR3 regions from genomic DNA. Regarding the original processing steps: Nucleated cell counts per sample were estimated from amplification of reference gene primers within the assay. To quantify the absolute abundance of each unique TCRbeta CDR3 rearrangement, sequence reads were collapsed and filtered. For each sample, productive Simpson clonality was calculated as the square root of Simpson's diversity index across productive rearrangements. This is the immuneACCESS table as TCRdb keeps it, with only in-frame sequences that have V and J called. A part of the clones is gone; compared with another copy, unresolved V genes explain less than half, and the rest is unexplained. The V and J calls and clone size are taken from that table; D and trimming were inferred from the DNA. The sample table holds about 230,000 clones, of which 85% to 90% were seen once. The top ten clones comprise about 9.9% of the sample.

This TCR came from a man aged 50 to 59 with COVID-19, enrolled during active disease. Rearrangement joined TRBV6-5 to TRBJ1-2; TRBD1 fits 9 bases in the junction. The sequencing sample was made of peripheral blood. Here the CDR3 is given as CASNPGQGYGYTF. The DNA sequence follows: TGTGCCAGCAATCCGGGACAGGGTTATGGCTACACCTTC.